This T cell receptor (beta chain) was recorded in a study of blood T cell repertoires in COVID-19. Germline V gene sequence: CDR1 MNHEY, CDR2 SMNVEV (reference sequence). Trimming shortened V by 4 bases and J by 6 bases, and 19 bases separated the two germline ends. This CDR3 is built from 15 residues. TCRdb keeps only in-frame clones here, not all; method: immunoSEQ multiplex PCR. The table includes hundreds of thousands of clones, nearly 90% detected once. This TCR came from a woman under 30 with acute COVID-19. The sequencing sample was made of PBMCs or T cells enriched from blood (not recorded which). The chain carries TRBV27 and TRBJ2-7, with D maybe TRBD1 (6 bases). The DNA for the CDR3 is TGTGCCAGCAGTTCCGGGGCAACCTTAGGGGGCGAGCAGTACTTC. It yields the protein CASSSGATLGGEQYF.